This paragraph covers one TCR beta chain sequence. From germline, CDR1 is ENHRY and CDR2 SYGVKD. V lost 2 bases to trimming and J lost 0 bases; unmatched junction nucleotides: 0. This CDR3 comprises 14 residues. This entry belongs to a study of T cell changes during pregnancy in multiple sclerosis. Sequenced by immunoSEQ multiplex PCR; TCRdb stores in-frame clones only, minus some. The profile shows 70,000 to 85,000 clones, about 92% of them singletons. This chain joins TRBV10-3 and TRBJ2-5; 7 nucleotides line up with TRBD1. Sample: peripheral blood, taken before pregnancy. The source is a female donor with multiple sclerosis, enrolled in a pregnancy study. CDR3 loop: CAISEGTDQETQYF. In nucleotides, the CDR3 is TGTGCCATCAGTGAGGGGACAGACCAAGAGACCCAGTACTTC.